Presented here are 25 T cell receptor beta chains from one specimen sequenced in a study of blood T cell repertoires in COVID-19. TCRdb's copy holds only in-frame clones and misses some; the assay was immunoSEQ multiplex PCR. The table includes some 130,000 clones, approximately 85% detected once. Sequenced sample: peripheral blood. The receptor set was obtained from a human donor in a cohort sampled during active COVID-19.

This chain connects TRBV5-1 to TRBJ1-1; 8 bases line up with TRBD1. Germline V CDR1 and CDR2: SGHRS, YFSETQ. V lost 3 bases, J lost 0 bases, and 7 bases stayed unmatched. The CDR3 extends over 16 amino acids. CDR3 protein: CASSSGQALMNTEAFF. The CDR3 DNA is TGCGCCAGCAGCTCGGGACAGGCGCTCATGAACACTGAAGCTTTCTTT.

This chain joins TRBV30 and TRBJ1-4; TRBD1 aligns across 12 bases. Trimming cost V 3 bases and J 5 bases; bases outside gene matches: 4. Germline V lookup: CDR1 GTSNPN, CDR2 SVGIG (reference sequence). This CDR3 has 15 amino acids. The CDR3 loop reads CAWRVGTGGNEKLFF. DNA of the CDR3: TGTGCCTGGAGAGTGGGGACAGGGGGCAATGAAAAACTGTTTTTT.

This clone is a singleton in its sample. The chain has TRBV21-1 and TRBJ1-6. TRBV21-1 is tagged as a pseudogene. CDR3 length: 17 amino acids. This CDR3 reads CASSKMDLGLYNSPLHF. In DNA, the CDR3 is TGTGCCAGCAGCAAAATGGACTTGGGATTGTATAATTCACCCCTCCACTTT.

The chain links TRBV7-2 to TRBJ1-3; D gene uncertain. The CDR3 length is 15 residues. Trimming removed 5 bases from V and 0 bases from J, with 11 bases in between. Looked up from germline, CDR1 is SGHTA and CDR2 is FQGNSA. CDR3 in amino acids: CASSPDGFSGNTIYF. Here the CDR3 DNA reads TGTGCCAGCAGCCCAGACGGGTTCTCTGGAAACACCATATATTTT.

This clone was found once. The chain has TRBV5-4 and TRBJ2-1, with TRBD1 matching over 8 bases. This CDR3 comprises 13 residues. V lost 3 bases to trimming and J lost 9 bases; unmatched junction nucleotides: 5. Germline V CDR1 and CDR2: SGHNT, YYREEE (reference sequence). CDR3 protein: CASSWGTGFEQFF. CDR3 in DNA: TGTGCCAGCAGCTGGGGGACAGGTTTTGAGCAGTTCTTC. Looking up the rest from reference TRBV5-4 and TRBJ2-1 gives the full variable domain: ETGVTQSPTHLIKTRGQQVTLRCSSQSGHNTVSWYQQALGQGPQFIFQYYREEENGRGNFPPRFSGLQFPNYSSELNVNALELDDSALYLCASSWGTGFEQFFGPGTRLTVL.

This chain joins TRBV6-1 and TRBJ1-4; 7 bases line up with TRBD1. Germline V CDR1 and CDR2: MNHNS, SASEGT. CDR3 length equals 19 residues. After removal of 4 bases from V and 7 bases from J, the junction contained 21 bases not matched to a gene. The CDR3 spells CASSGRPGGGFRDGEKLFF. The CDR3 DNA reads TGTGCCAGCAGTGGTAGGCCAGGGGGAGGTTTTCGCGATGGTGAAAAACTGTTTTTT.

The chain carries TRBV7-2 and TRBJ2-1; 11 bases are a match to TRBD2. The CDR3 runs 19 residues. Germline lookup yields CDR1 SGHTA and CDR2 FQGNSA. The V and J ends lost 0 bases and 0 bases, in that order; junction bases with no gene match: 7. The CDR3 DNA reads TGTGCCAGCAGCTTAGCGCGGGGTAGCGGGAGGGCCTCCTACAATGAGCAGTTCTTC. It is translated as CASSLARGSGRASYNEQFF.

The chain links TRBV7-9 to TRBJ2-7; perhaps TRBD1 as D (5 bases). The CDR3 runs to 15 residues. Germline V gene sequence: CDR1 SEHNR, CDR2 FQNEAQ (reference sequence). V lost 1 base and J lost 3, with 13 bases in between. The DNA of the CDR3 is TGTGCCAGCAGCTTAGAGGCAGGGCCAGGCTACGAGCAGTACTTC. Translated, it gives CASSLEAGPGYEQYF.

The chain employs TRBV7-9 and TRBJ1-2, with TRBD1 identical over 7 bases. V was clipped by 5 bases and J by 8 bases; unmatched bases: 11. The CDR3 loop spans 14 amino acids. The germline CDR1 and CDR2 sequences are SEHNR and FQNEAQ (reference sequence). The CDR3 spells CASSILTGSGGYTF. Here the CDR3 DNA reads TGTGCCAGCAGCATACTGACAGGGAGTGGCGGCTACACCTTC.

The V call is TRBV10-3, the J call TRBJ2-5; 10 nucleotides align to TRBD2. V lost 4 bases to trimming and J lost 2 bases; unmatched junction nucleotides: 7. This CDR3 contains 16 residues. Germline V lookup: CDR1 ENHRY, CDR2 SYGVKD. The CDR3 here is CAISVASGGLQETQYF. CDR3 nucleotide sequence: TGTGCCATCAGTGTGGCTAGCGGGGGACTACAAGAGACCCAGTACTTC.

V and J are TRBV9 and TRBJ1-2, with TRBD1 matching over 8 bases. The CDR3 runs to 14 residues. CDR1 and CDR2 (germline): SGDLS, YYNGEE. With 4 bases clipped from V and 8 bases from J, the junction kept 10 bases outside the gene matches. CDR3 nucleotides: TGTGCCAGCAGCTCAGGACAGGGAGCGGGCGGCTACACCTTC. It codes for CASSSGQGAGGYTF.

The chain has TRBV6-4 and TRBJ1-2; perhaps TRBD1 as D (6 bases). This CDR3 region has 12 residues. Per germline, CDR1 MRHNA and CDR2 SNTAGT. Trimming cost V 11 bases and J 8 bases, with 18 bases left between them. The CDR3 nucleotides are TGTGCCCGTCAGGACAGATATAGCGGCTACACCTTC. Encoded protein: CARQDRYSGYTF.

The V call is TRBV13, the J call TRBJ2-1; 10 nucleotides match TRBD1. The CDR3 has 14 amino acids. Looked up from germline, CDR1 is PRHDT and CDR2 is FYEKMQ (reference sequence). The ends lost 5 bases at V and 7 bases at J; junction bases unmatched: 5. The CDR3 protein is CASSTRTGGNEQFF. CDR3 bases: TGTGCCAGCAGCACGCGGACAGGGGGTAATGAGCAGTTCTTC.

V gene TRBV7-8 combines with J gene TRBJ1-2, with D uncertain. Germline CDR1 reads SGHVS; CDR2 reads FQNEAQ. V was trimmed by 2 bases and J by 7 bases, leaving 14 bases between them. The CDR3 extends over 14 amino acids. The CDR3 nucleotides are TGTGCCAGCAGCTTAATATCGGCCGGAGTTGGCTACACCTTC. Protein: CASSLISAGVGYTF.

This rearrangement joins TRBV12-3 or TRBV12-4 to TRBJ2-5, with 7 bases matching TRBD1. This CDR3 region has 13 residues. Trimming removed 6 bases from V and 3 bases from J; junction bases left unmatched: 4. The CDR3 DNA sequence: TGTGCCAGCAGAACAGGGGTAGAAGAGACCCAGTACTTC. Translating gives CASRTGVEETQYF.

The chain combines TRBV29-1 with TRBJ2-1; maybe TRBD2 (6 bases). The CDR3 is 14 residues long. The germline gives CDR1 SQVTM, CDR2 ANQGSEA. Trimming removed 3 bases at V and 8 bases at J, with 17 bases between. CDR3 in DNA: TGCAGCGTTGATGGGCAGTTAACGGGAGATGAGCAGTTCTTC. It encodes CSVDGQLTGDEQFF.

J is TRBJ2-1 and V is TRBV30, with a possible D match to TRBD2 (6 bases). Germline values: CDR1 GTSNPN, CDR2 SVGIG (reference sequence). The CDR3 totals 17 residues. Trimming removed 3 bases at V and 6 bases at J, with 24 bases between. The CDR3 region is CAWSHLTLGGAGNEQFF. The DNA of the CDR3 is TGTGCCTGGAGCCACCTAACGCTGGGGGGAGCCGGCAATGAGCAGTTCTTC.

As DNA, the CDR3 is TGTGCCAGCAGCTCCCTGCGGGGCTACACCTTC. Protein: CASSSLRGYTF. The chain uses TRBV7-6 and TRBJ1-2, with D hard to call. Per germline, CDR1 SGHVS and CDR2 FNYEAQ. The CDR3 consists of 11 residues. The germline V and J ends were trimmed by 4 bases and 8 bases, with 8 bases remaining between them.

The chain has TRBV5-1 and TRBJ2-3, with D perhaps matching TRBD1 (5 bases). The CDR3 is 13 residues long. V lost 5 bases, J lost 5 bases, and 12 bases lay in between. Looked up from germline, CDR1 is SGHRS and CDR2 is YFSETQ. The CDR3 here is CASRTDMQDTQYF. Written as DNA, the CDR3 is TGCGCCAGCAGGACAGATATGCAAGATACGCAGTATTTT. Filled out from reference TRBV5-1 and TRBJ2-3, the complete variable domain reads KAGVTQTPRYLIKTRGQQVTLSCSPISGHRSVSWYQQTPGQGLQFLFEYFSETQRNKGNFPGRFSGRQFSNSRSEMNVSTLELGDSALYLCASRTDMQDTQYFGPGTRLTVL.

This clone was seen only once. V usage is TRBV6-1 and J usage is TRBJ2-2; D is perhaps TRBD1 (5 bases). Trimming left V 0 bases short and J 4 bases short, with 18 bases between. CDR1 and CDR2 (germline): MNHNS, SASEGT. The CDR3 runs to 18 residues. As DNA, the CDR3 is TGTGCCAGCAGTGAAGCGCTTTTGTCACAGGTTCTCACCGGGGAGCTGTTTTTT. Translated: CASSEALLSQVLTGELFF.

The rearrangement uses TRBV14 and TRBJ1-2; 8 positions match TRBD1. V gave up 4 bases and J gave up 6 bases; unmatched junction bases: 4. The germline V gene has CDR1 SGHDN and CDR2 FVKESK. The CDR3 sequence is 13 residues long. CDR3 DNA sequence: TGTGCCAGCAGCCCTTTACAGGGGGATGGCTACACCTTC. Translation gives CASSPLQGDGYTF. The variable domain in full, with the rest retrieved from reference TRBV14 and TRBJ1-2, is EAGVTQFPSHSVIEKGQTVTLRCDPISGHDNLYWYRRVMGKEIKFLLHFVKESKQDESGMPNNRFLAERTGGTYSTLKVQPAELEDSGVYFCASSPLQGDGYTFGSGTRLTVV.

This clone was detected a few times. DNA of the CDR3: TGTGCCAGCAGCGCGGGGTCTCCCGCCGTCTATGGCTACACCTTC. It translates to CASSAGSPAVYGYTF. V usage is TRBV9 and J usage is TRBJ1-2; D is ambiguous. Germline V gives CDR1 SGDLS, CDR2 YYNGEE. V lost 3 bases to trimming and J lost 4 bases, with 16 bases between them. The CDR3 runs to 15 residues.

This rearrangement joins TRBV9 to TRBJ2-1; 9 bases are a match to TRBD1. The germline V gene encodes CDR1 SGDLS and CDR2 YYNGEE. The trim removed 0 bases at V and 8 bases at J, leaving 3 bases unmatched. The CDR3 sequence is 14 residues long. CDR3 protein: CASSVVDRGDEQFF. Here the CDR3 DNA reads TGTGCCAGCAGCGTAGTTGACAGGGGGGATGAGCAGTTCTTC.

This chain joins TRBV19 and TRBJ1-4; D perhaps matches TRBD1 (5 bases). The CDR3 is 17 residues long. Germline V gene lookup returns CDR1 LNHDA and CDR2 SQIVND (reference sequence). The germline V and J ends were trimmed by 10 bases and 1 base, with 22 bases remaining between them. In DNA, the CDR3 is TGTGCCACCACGGGGGGGTCATGGGTTGGAACTAATGAAAAACTGTTTTTT. Protein product: CATTGGSWVGTNEKLFF. Full variable domain (rest looked up from reference TRBV19 and TRBJ1-4): DGGITQSPKYLFRKEGQNVTLSCEQNLNHDAMYWYRQDPGQGLRLIYYSQIVNDFQKGDIAEGYSVSREKKESFPLTVTSAQKNPTAFYLCATTGGSWVGTNEKLFFGSGTQLSVL.

The chain carries TRBV20-1 and TRBJ2-5, with D uncertain. Trimming pared 5 bases from V and 3 bases from J, leaving 4 bases between. CDR3 length equals 10 residues. Germline CDR1 reads DFQATT; CDR2 reads SNEGSKA (reference sequence). CDR3 bases: TGCAGTGCTCCGGAAGAGACCCAGTACTTC. This codes for CSAPEETQYF.